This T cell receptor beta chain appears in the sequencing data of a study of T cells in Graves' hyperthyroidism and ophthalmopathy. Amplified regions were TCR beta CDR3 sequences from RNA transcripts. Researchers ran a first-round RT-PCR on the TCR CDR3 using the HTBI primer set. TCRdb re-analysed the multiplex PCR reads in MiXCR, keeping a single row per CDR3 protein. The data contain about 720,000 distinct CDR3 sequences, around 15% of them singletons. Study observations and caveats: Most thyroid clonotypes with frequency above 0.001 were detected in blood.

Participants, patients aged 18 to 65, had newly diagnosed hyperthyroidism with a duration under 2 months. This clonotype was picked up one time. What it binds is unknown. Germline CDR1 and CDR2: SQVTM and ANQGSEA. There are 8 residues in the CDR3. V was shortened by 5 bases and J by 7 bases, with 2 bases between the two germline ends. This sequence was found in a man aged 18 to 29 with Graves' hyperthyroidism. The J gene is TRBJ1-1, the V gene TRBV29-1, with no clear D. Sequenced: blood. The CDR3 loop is CSVNEAFF. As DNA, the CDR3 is TGCAGCGTTAATGAAGCTTTCTTT.